These T cell receptor beta chains were read from a single sample in a study of blood T cell repertoires in COVID-19. The assay was immunoSEQ multiplex PCR, and TCRdb's table has in-frame clones only and misses some. The data show around 190,000 clones, approximately 91% seen once. The sequencing sample was made of peripheral blood. The receptors shown here come from a middle-aged man with COVID-19, enrolled during active disease. Each CDR3 is given with its conserved first and last residue. The D gene is left open where the match is weak.

len	v_gene	d_gene	j_gene	CDR3nt	CDR3aa
14	TRBV24-1	TRBD1	TRBJ2-7	TGTGCCACCAGTGACAGGGACAGGGGCTACGAGCAGTACTTC	CATSDRDRGYEQYF
16	TRBV2	TRBD1	TRBJ2-7	TGTGCCAGCAACCCACCCCCCGGGGACAGGAACTACGAGCAGTACTTC	CASNPPPGDRNYEQYF
14	TRBV14	.	TRBJ1-6	TGTGCCAGCAGCCGGGAGACGGATAATTCACCCCTCCACTTT	CASSRETDNSPLHF
15	TRBV28	.	TRBJ2-7	TGTGCCAGCAGTTTCCGCCCCGGGGAAACCTACGAGCAGTACTTC	CASSFRPGETYEQYF
16	TRBV28	TRBD1	TRBJ1-2	TGTGCCAGCACCTCTGGAGACAGGGGCTGGGGCTCCGGCTACACCTTC	CASTSGDRGWGSGYTF
16	TRBV6-6	TRBD2	TRBJ2-5	TGTGCCACCAGTTTGCCAGCGGGGGGGCAGGGAGAGACCCAGTACTTC	CATSLPAGGQGETQYF
14	TRBV19	.	TRBJ1-5	TGTGCCAGTAGTACTCGGCCGGAGATCCAGCCCCAGCATTTT	CASSTRPEIQPQHF
17	TRBV4-3	TRBD2	TRBJ2-2	TGCGCCAGCAGCCAAGATCGGAGCGGGGAATACACCGGGGAGCTGTTTTTT	CASSQDRSGEYTGELFF
12	TRBV2	TRBD1	TRBJ2-1	TGTGCCAGCAGTCCGACAGGGGGGGAGCAGTTCTTC	CASSPTGGEQFF
14	TRBV10-3	.	TRBJ1-1	TGTGCCACGTATACCCCGGGGGTGGGCACTGAAGCTTTCTTT	CATYTPGVGTEAFF